The 29 T cell receptor beta chains below come from one sample, sequenced in a study of T-cell memory formation after mild COVID-19. MiXCR, applied by TCRdb to the 5' RACE reads, yields one record per CDR3 protein. The sample contains approximately 300,000 distinct CDR3 sequences, roughly a fifth of which appear only once. The sample was PBMCs or a T cell subset sorted from them (not recorded which). These receptors were taken from a man aged 18-30 years who had mild COVID-19 (a few samples of this study predate the infection). Cell type and time point are not known.

This clonotype showed up just once. One end of the junction is discordant with germline, which a read error may explain. The rearrangement uses TRBV3-1 and TRBJ2-5; 8 positions match TRBD2. The germline V gene encodes CDR1 LGHDT and CDR2 YNNKEL (reference sequence). This CDR3 region has 14 residues. CDR3 protein: CANSLIGTRETQYF. CDR3 coding DNA: TGTGCCAACAGCCTAATCGGGACTAGGGAGACCCAGTACTTC.

The rearrangement joins TRBV7-9 to TRBJ2-7; TRBD1 aligns across 7 bases. With 5 bases clipped from V and 0 bases from J, the junction kept 10 bases outside the gene matches. The CDR3 runs to 16 residues. Germline V gene sequence: CDR1 SEHNR, CDR2 FQNEAQ (reference sequence). This CDR3 is CASSVVTGELSYEQYF. CDR3 sequence (DNA): TGTGCCAGCAGCGTAGTAACAGGGGAACTCTCCTACGAGCAGTACTTC.

The chain has TRBV7-9 and TRBJ2-2; 11 bases line up with TRBD2. The length of the CDR3 is 21 residues. V lost 5 bases to trimming and J lost 6 bases; unmatched junction nucleotides: 23. CDR1 is SEHNR and CDR2 is FQNEAQ in the germline V gene (reference sequence). The CDR3 sequence is CASSPGWGRRRLAGKAGELFF. CDR3 sequence (DNA): TGTGCCAGCAGCCCAGGTTGGGGCAGGCGGCGACTAGCGGGGAAGGCCGGGGAGCTGTTTTTT.

This chain links TRBV20-1 with TRBJ2-7; D possibly corresponds to TRBD2 (5 bases). This CDR3 has 14 amino acids. V shed 1 base and J shed 4 bases, with 14 bases lying between them. Germline CDR1 DFQATT, CDR2 SNEGSKA (reference sequence). CDR3 DNA: TGCAGTGCTAGAGGAGAGGACGGAGGATACGAGCAGTACGTC. This gives the protein CSARGEDGGYEQYV.

This clonotype was counted between two and nine times. The chain joins TRBV24-1 to TRBJ2-1; 7 nucleotides agree with TRBD1. The CDR3 contains 13 residues. The germline V gene encodes CDR1 KGHDR and CDR2 SFDVKD. V gave up 4 bases and J gave up 8 bases; unmatched junction bases: 4. CDR3 DNA: TGTGCCACCAGTGAAAGGGGGCCGGATGAGCAGTTCTTC. This translates into CATSERGPDEQFF.

In this sample, this clonotype turned up a few times. V gene TRBV5-1 combines with J gene TRBJ1-1; no clear D gene. CDR3 length: 13 residues. Germline CDR1 is SGHRS and CDR2 is YFSETQ. V was clipped by 2 bases and J by 4 bases, with 9 bases between them. DNA of the CDR3: TGCGCCAGCAGCTTCAATGATCGCACTGAAGCTTTCTTT. Translation gives CASSFNDRTEAFF.

The chain uses TRBV11-2 and TRBJ2-5; 9 nucleotides line up with TRBD2. CDR1 and CDR2 from the germline V gene are SGHAT and FQNNGV. The V gene end was trimmed by 1 base and the J gene end by 5 bases; junction bases not matched to a gene: 17. The CDR3 totals 19 residues. CDR3 sequence: CASSLGVRGTSLIKETQYF. CDR3 nucleotides: TGTGCCAGCAGCTTAGGGGTGCGGGGGACTAGCTTGATCAAGGAGACCCAGTACTTC.

This clonotype showed up just a few times. This chain joins TRBV19 and TRBJ1-2; D call uncertain. Germline V gene sequence: CDR1 LNHDA, CDR2 SQIVND (reference sequence). Between the trimmed V and J ends, which lost 5 bases and 6 bases, there was a span of 16 bases. This CDR3 has 14 residues. CDR3 loop: CASSPRTQLHGYTF. As DNA, the CDR3 is TGTGCCAGTAGTCCTCGGACTCAATTGCATGGCTACACCTTC. The whole variable domain, remainder taken from reference TRBV19 and TRBJ1-2, is DGGITQSPKYLFRKEGQNVTLSCEQNLNHDAMYWYRQDPGQGLRLIYYSQIVNDFQKGDIAEGYSVSREKKESFPLTVTSAQKNPTAFYLCASSPRTQLHGYTFGSGTRLTVV.

Comments on this clonotype: Since the CDR3 does not end with the conserved phenylalanine or tryptophan, this likely comes from a read error. The chain employs TRBV10-3 and TRBJ1-2; D is perhaps TRBD1 (5 bases). Germline CDR1 ENHRY, CDR2 SYGVKD. Between the trimmed V and J ends, which lost 11 bases and 4 bases, there was a span of 23 bases. The CDR3 length is 15 residues. CDR3 in amino acids: CAVRGLSTSPYGYTL. The CDR3 DNA reads as TGTGCCGTCCGGGGACTCAGCACCTCTCCCTATGGCTACACCTTA.

The chain recombines TRBV12-3 or TRBV12-4 with TRBJ2-7; perhaps TRBD1 as D (6 bases). There are 12 residues in the CDR3. The V and J ends lost 5 bases and 3 bases respectively, with 8 bases between them. CDR3: CASSPGDYEQYF. The CDR3 DNA follows: TGTGCCAGCAGTCCAGGGGACTACGAGCAGTACTTC.

This chain connects TRBV6-2 or TRBV6-3 to TRBJ2-7, with TRBD2 matching over 7 bases. From germline, CDR1 is MNHEY and CDR2 SVGEGT. V lost 6 bases and J lost 4; bases outside the gene matches: 9. The CDR3 sequence is 14 residues long. CDR3 DNA: TGTGCCAGCAGCTCCGGGGGAGGGCGATACGAGCAGTACTTC. Translating gives CASSSGGGRYEQYF.

In nucleotides, the CDR3 is TGCGCCAGCAGCCCACTAGCGGGGGTTACCGGGGAGCTGTTTTTT. It encodes CASSPLAGVTGELFF. The chain is built from TRBV4-3 and TRBJ2-2; TRBD2 matches 11 bases. The CDR3 spans 15 residues. CDR1 is LGHNA and CDR2 is YSLEER in the germline V gene. The junction had 3 bases not matched to a gene; V was cut back by 4 bases and J by 5 bases.

This clonotype has just a few counts. This chain uses TRBV7-9 with TRBJ2-5; D may be TRBD1 (5 bases). The CDR3 has 14 amino acids. The ends were cut back, 0 bases at V and 5 bases at J, with 10 bases in the middle. The germline gives CDR1 SEHNR, CDR2 FQNEAQ (reference sequence). The CDR3 loop is CASSLADSRETQYF. DNA of the CDR3: TGTGCCAGCAGCTTAGCAGACAGCAGGGAGACCCAGTACTTC.

CDR3 in DNA: TGCGCCAGCAGGGGGGCGGCTGAATCTTCACCCCTCCACTTT. The encoded protein is CASRGAAESSPLHF. The chain recombines TRBV5-1 with TRBJ1-6, with a tentative D call TRBD1 (6 bases). Trimming cost V 5 bases and J 9 bases, with 15 bases left between them. The CDR3 covers 14 residues. Looked up from germline, CDR1 is SGHRS and CDR2 is YFSETQ.

This clonotype occurred a few times. The gene calls are TRBV6-5 and TRBJ1-6; 8 nucleotides match TRBD1. Trimming took 2 bases from V and 4 from J; bases not matched to a gene: 4. Per germline, CDR1 MNHEY and CDR2 SVGAGI. This CDR3 region has 16 residues. CDR3 protein: CASSYHTGGYNSPLHF. DNA of the CDR3: TGTGCCAGCAGTTACCACACAGGGGGTTATAATTCACCCCTCCACTTT.

J is TRBJ1-4 and V is TRBV4-1, with D maybe TRBD1 (6 bases). CDR1 is MGHRA and CDR2 is YSYEKL in the germline V gene. The germline V and J ends were trimmed by 5 bases and 7 bases, with 17 bases remaining between them. This CDR3 has 15 amino acids. Here the CDR3 DNA reads TGCGCCAGCAGCTTATCTATAGGGGGAGGTGAAAAACTGTTTTTT. This codes for CASSLSIGGGEKLFF.

J is TRBJ2-4 and V is TRBV2, with no clear D. This CDR3 is 15 amino acids long. The V gene lost 2 bases and the J gene lost 0 bases, with 8 bases spanning the gap. Looked up from germline, CDR1 is SNHLY and CDR2 is FYNNEI. The CDR3 protein is CASSESQVAKNIQYF. CDR3 sequence (DNA): TGTGCCAGCAGTGAAAGTCAGGTAGCCAAAAACATTCAGTACTTC.

This clonotype came up a few times. The chain has TRBV6-1 and TRBJ2-7; 9 bases line up with TRBD1. The CDR3 is 14 residues long. With 1 base clipped from V and 6 bases from J, the junction kept 4 bases outside the gene matches. Looked up from germline, CDR1 is MNHNS and CDR2 is SASEGT. This chain's CDR3 is CASSEDRGLGEQYV. The CDR3 DNA follows: TGTGCCAGCAGTGAAGACAGGGGGCTGGGCGAGCAGTACGTC.

This clonotype has just a few counts. The V gene is TRBV7-2, the J gene TRBJ2-5, with D possibly being TRBD2 (6 bases). The CDR3 totals 14 residues. CDR1 and CDR2 from the germline V gene are SGHTA and FQGNSA. V lost 5 bases, J lost 10 bases, and 20 bases lay in between. The CDR3 DNA follows: TGTGCCAGCAGCCCATCCGTGGGCTCGGGGGACCAGTACTTC. As protein: CASSPSVGSGDQYF.

The chain combines TRBV25-1 with TRBJ2-1; 10 positions agree with TRBD1. Looked up from germline, CDR1 is MGHDK and CDR2 is SYGVNS. CDR3 size: 15 residues. Trimming took 3 bases from V and 7 from J; bases not matched to a gene: 6. The CDR3 DNA is TGTGCCAGCAGTGACAGACAGGGGGCAGGGAATGAGCAGTTCTTC. Its protein product is CASSDRQGAGNEQFF.

Only a few counts were recorded for this clonotype. The V and J genes are TRBV7-2 and TRBJ2-7; D not certain. Germline V lookup: CDR1 SGHTA, CDR2 FQGNSA. The CDR3 spans 15 residues. Trimming shortened V by 1 base and J by 0 bases, and 10 bases separated the two germline ends. In DNA form, the CDR3 reads TGTGCCAGCAGCTTAGGGGTGGGCACCTCCTACGAGCAGTACTTC. Translated, it gives CASSLGVGTSYEQYF.

This clonotype was seen more than once but under ten times. The chain carries TRBV7-2 and TRBJ1-5; no clear D gene. The length of the CDR3 is 13 residues. Germline V CDR1 and CDR2: SGHTA, FQGNSA. V lost 3 bases and J lost 5, with 8 bases in between. In DNA, the CDR3 is TGTGCCAGCAGCTTGATTCTGGATCAGCCCCAGCATTTT. Translating it yields CASSLILDQPQHF. Complete variable domain (other parts from reference TRBV7-2 and TRBJ1-5): GAGVSQSPSNKVTEKGKDVELRCDPISGHTALYWYRQSLGQGLEFLIYFQGNSAPDKSGLPSDRFSAERTGGSVSTLTIQRTQQEDSAVYLCASSLILDQPQHFGDGTRLSIL.

The chain employs TRBV5-5 and TRBJ2-3, with D hard to call. Trimming stripped 7 bases from V and 6 bases from J, with 15 bases between. This CDR3 has 13 residues. The V gene's germline CDR1 is SGHKS and CDR2 YYEKEE (reference sequence). The CDR3: CASRGLGWDTQYF. CDR3 nucleotides: TGTGCCAGCCGCGGTCTTGGCTGGGATACGCAGTATTTT.

A few counts support this clonotype. The chain joins TRBV4-2 to TRBJ1-5; 11 bases are shared with TRBD1. The J segment lost 8 bases and the V segment lost 4 bases, leaving 7 bases of the junction unmatched. The CDR3 spans 15 residues. The germline V gene has CDR1 LGHNA and CDR2 YNFKEQ. CDR3 protein: CASSLSGQGAEPQHF. The CDR3, as DNA: TGTGCCAGCAGCCTCAGTGGACAGGGGGCCGAGCCCCAGCATTTT.

The CDR3 spells CSARAEGTQYF. The DNA for the CDR3 is TGCAGTGCTAGAGCGGAGGGGACCCAGTACTTC. The V gene is TRBV20-1, the J gene TRBJ2-5; D perhaps matches TRBD2 (6 bases). The CDR3 consists of 11 residues. Germline CDR1 reads DFQATT; CDR2 reads SNEGSKA (reference sequence). Deletions cut 1 base from V and 7 bases from J, with 7 bases between.

The rearrangement uses TRBV24-1 and TRBJ2-2; unclear D gene. Germline V gene data show CDR1 as KGHDR and CDR2 as SFDVKD. Deletions cut 2 bases from V and 3 bases from J, with 6 bases between. This CDR3 has 14 residues. Here the CDR3 DNA reads TGTGCCACCAGTGATTGGAGAGACACCGGGGAGCTGTTTTTT. Translating gives CATSDWRDTGELFF.

This clonotype was seen more than once but under ten times. V usage is TRBV5-1 and J usage is TRBJ2-1; 7 bases map to TRBD1. The CDR3 covers 14 residues. CDR1 and CDR2 (germline): SGHRS, YFSETQ. With 5 bases clipped from V and 9 bases from J, the junction kept 11 bases outside the gene matches. Here the CDR3 reads CASRFSGTAPEQFF. The CDR3 DNA sequence: TGCGCCAGCAGGTTCTCCGGGACAGCCCCTGAGCAGTTCTTC.

CDR3 sequence: CASSFVGGADSPLHF. CDR3 nucleotide sequence: TGCGCCAGCAGCTTTGTTGGGGGGGCTGATTCACCCCTCCACTTT. J is TRBJ1-6 and V is TRBV5-1; tentative D call: TRBD1 (6 bases). Germline CDR1 and CDR2: SGHRS and YFSETQ. The V end was cut by 2 bases, the J end by 8 bases, with 14 bases between. The CDR3 is made up of 15 amino acids. Based on the CDR3 plus reference TRBV5-1 and TRBJ1-6, the full variable domain is KAGVTQTPRYLIKTRGQQVTLSCSPISGHRSVSWYQQTPGQGLQFLFEYFSETQRNKGNFPGRFSGRQFSNSRSEMNVSTLELGDSALYLCASSFVGGADSPLHFGNGTRLTVT.

This CDR3 is CASSQGGFGYTF. The CDR3 coding sequence is TGTGCCAGCAGCCAAGGGGGCTTTGGCTACACCTTC. The V gene is TRBV3-1, the J gene TRBJ1-2, with D possibly being TRBD1 (5 bases). CDR3 length: 12 amino acids. Germline lookup yields CDR1 LGHDT and CDR2 YNNKEL (reference sequence). The V and J ends lost 1 base and 7 bases respectively, with 7 bases between them.